These 9 T cell receptor beta chains originate from one sample sequenced in a study of high-grade serous ovarian cancer treatment subgroups (dated by TCRdb to the early 2020s). Tumor samples were obtained before definitive surgery or chemotherapy. To prepare the library, the immunoSEQ multiplex PCR assay was applied. TCRdb mirrors the immuneACCESS table, restricted to in-frame sequences. Some clones are absent from its copies; in checked studies, under half trace to an unresolved V gene, and the reason for the others is unknown. The sample has some 27,000 clones on record, about 86% of them singletons. Under 2.5% of the sample belongs to the ten largest clones. The source material was tumor tissue. The receptor source for this set is a human donor with high-grade serous ovarian cancer.

The rearrangement links TRBV10-1 to TRBJ2-5, with D maybe TRBD2 (5 bases). CDR1 is WNHNN and CDR2 is SYGVQD in the germline V gene (reference sequence). Trimming pared 6 bases from V and 2 bases from J, leaving 10 bases between. This CDR3 has 13 residues. The CDR3 loop is CASRKGLQETQYF. The CDR3, as DNA: TGCGCCAGCAGAAAAGGACTTCAAGAGACCCAGTACTTC.

The chain links TRBV2 to TRBJ2-7, with TRBD1 matching 9 bases. Germline loops: CDR1 SNHLY, CDR2 FYNNEI. The CDR3 has 15 amino acids. Trimming took 6 bases from V and 9 from J; bases not matched to a gene: 15. DNA of the CDR3: TGTGCCAGCAGCGTGGCACAGGGGGCTTGGGATGCGCAGTACTTC. Translation gives CASSVAQGAWDAQYF.

The chain couples TRBV5-8 to TRBJ2-1, with 12 bases matching TRBD2. Per germline, CDR1 SGHTS and CDR2 YDEGEE. The length of the CDR3 is 16 residues. V was clipped by 4 bases and J by 3 bases; unmatched bases: 5. This CDR3 reads CASSIGLAGSYNEQFF. Here the CDR3 DNA reads TGTGCCAGCAGCATCGGACTAGCGGGAAGCTACAATGAGCAGTTCTTC.

V gene TRBV6-5 combines with J gene TRBJ1-2, with 9 bases matching TRBD1. Looked up from germline, CDR1 is MNHEY and CDR2 is SVGAGI. V lost 4 bases and J lost 5; bases outside the gene matches: 8. CDR3 length: 15 residues. CDR3 DNA: TGTGCCAGCAGTTTGACGTCGACAGGGGGGTATGGCTACACCTTC. This encodes CASSLTSTGGYGYTF.

The rearrangement joins TRBV10-3 to TRBJ2-7, with D possibly TRBD1 on 5 matching bases. The CDR3 has 13 residues. The germline V and J ends were trimmed by 3 bases and 7 bases, with 13 bases remaining between them. Germline CDR1 ENHRY, CDR2 SYGVKD. The CDR3 region is CAISDVRAKEQYF. The DNA of the CDR3 is TGTGCCATCAGTGATGTCAGGGCGAAAGAGCAGTACTTC.

This sequence joins TRBV6-5 and TRBJ2-5, with D perhaps TRBD2 (5 bases). Judging by the DNA end, TRBJ2-7 fits better; the J call may be wrong. The CDR3 has 14 residues. Per the germline V gene, CDR1 is MNHEY and CDR2 is SVGAGI. The CDR3 spells CASRAQEDSYEQYF. CDR3 in DNA: TGTGCCAGCAGGGCCCAGGAGGACTCCTACGAGCAGTACTTC.

The rearrangement uses TRBV11-2 and TRBJ2-5; a weak D match, TRBD1 (5 bases). CDR1 and CDR2 from the germline V gene are SGHAT and FQNNGV. The CDR3 has 13 amino acids. Deletions cut 5 bases from V and 4 bases from J, with 11 bases between. CDR3 nucleotides: TGTGCCAGCAGCAAGGGGCAGAGAGAGACCCAGTACTTC. Its translation is CASSKGQRETQYF.

The rearrangement uses TRBV19 and TRBJ2-6; the D gene could be TRBD1 or TRBD2 (6 bases each). V lost 3 bases and J 4 bases, leaving 19 bases between the germline ends. Germline loops: CDR1 LNHDA, CDR2 SQIVND (reference sequence). CDR3 length: 18 residues. The CDR3 reads CASSIWPGVAVGANVLTF. For the CDR3, the DNA is TGTGCCAGTAGTATCTGGCCAGGGGTAGCGGTCGGGGCCAACGTCCTGACTTTC.

The chain uses TRBV5-4 and TRBJ2-3, with 9 bases matching TRBD2. Germline CDR1 SGHNT, CDR2 YYREEE (reference sequence). The CDR3 contains 15 residues. V gave up 0 bases and J gave up 2 bases; unmatched junction bases: 1. The CDR3 bases are TGTGCCAGCAGCTTGGGACTAGCGGACACAGATACGCAGTATTTT. Translating gives CASSLGLADTDTQYF.